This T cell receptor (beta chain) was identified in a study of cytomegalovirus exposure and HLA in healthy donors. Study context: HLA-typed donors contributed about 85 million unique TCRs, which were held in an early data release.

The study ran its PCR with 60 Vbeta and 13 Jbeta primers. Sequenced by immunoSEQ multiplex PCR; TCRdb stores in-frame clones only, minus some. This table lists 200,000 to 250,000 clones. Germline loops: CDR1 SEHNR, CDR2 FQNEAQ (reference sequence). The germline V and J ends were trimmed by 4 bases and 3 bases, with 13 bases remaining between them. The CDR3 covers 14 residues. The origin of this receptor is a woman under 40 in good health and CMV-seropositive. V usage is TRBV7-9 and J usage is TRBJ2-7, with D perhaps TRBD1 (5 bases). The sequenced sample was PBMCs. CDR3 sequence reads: CASSSAGLYYEQYF. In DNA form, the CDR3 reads TGTGCCAGCAGCTCCGCAGGGTTATACTACGAGCAGTACTTC.